This TCR beta chain originates from a study of blood T cells in healthy people across ages. Regarding the study as a whole: Getting older went along with TCR beta diversity per million T cells dropping roughly linearly. Changes seen in expanded clonotypes were possibly confounded by donor CMV status left unknown.

Regarding this clonotype: What it recognizes is unknown.

A second PCR, run for roughly 7 to 11 cycles, used a sample-barcoded 5' primer plus a J-beta primer mix. The yield of each sample was at least 3 million CDR3-containing paired-end reads. TCRdb independently ran MiXCR on the 5' RACE reads; one entry per CDR3 protein. The sample contains some 800,000 distinct CDR3 sequences, under 45% of which appear only once. Germline V gene data show CDR1 as DFQATT and CDR2 as SNEGSKA (reference sequence). The CDR3 is 14 residues long. The TCR was taken from a man in his 60s in good health. Sequencing used blood. This chain connects TRBV20-1 to TRBJ2-5, with D maybe TRBD2 (6 bases). The closer fit of TRBJ2-7 to the DNA end suggests the J call may be wrong. The DNA of the CDR3 is TGCAGTGCTAACCTTCCGGGAGTAACCTACGAGCAGTACTTC. It translates to CSANLPGVTYEQYF.